These 5 T cell receptor beta chains were all obtained from the same sample, sequenced in a study of T cell clones after liver transplantation. The table came from immunoSEQ multiplex PCR; TCRdb's copy has only in-frame clones and leaves some out. The sample carries tens of thousands of clones, more than 90% recorded once. The sequencing here drew on CD4+ T cells from blood, taken before liver transplant. The receptors shown here come from a human donor who received a liver transplant.

The chain has TRBV18 and TRBJ1-2; D is perhaps TRBD1 (6 bases). From germline, CDR1 is KGHSH and CDR2 LQKENI. V was clipped by 7 bases and J by 8 bases, with 17 bases between them. This CDR3 spans 13 amino acids. The CDR3 DNA follows: TGTGCCAGCTTTAGCACAGGGAATTCGGGCTACACCTTC. Protein sequence: CASFSTGNSGYTF.

The rearrangement uses TRBV27 and TRBJ2-1; D gene ambiguous. This CDR3 contains 14 residues. The germline gives CDR1 MNHEY, CDR2 SMNVEV (reference sequence). Trimming took 2 bases from V and 11 from J, leaving 16 bases between them. The CDR3 DNA follows: TGTGCCAGCAGTTTAACGGGCCCAACTACCCAGCAGTTCTTC. It codes for CASSLTGPTTQQFF.

The V gene is TRBV11-1, the J gene TRBJ2-1, with 9 positions matching TRBD2. Germline trimming cut 2 bases from V and 6 bases from J; bases unmatched to any gene: 5. This CDR3 spans 15 amino acids. Germline V gene sequence: CDR1 SGHAT, CDR2 FQDESV (reference sequence). CDR3 sequence reads: CASSLTGLAFNEQFF. The CDR3 region has the DNA TGTGCCAGCAGCTTAACCGGACTAGCGTTCAATGAGCAGTTCTTC.

This sequence joins TRBV9 and TRBJ1-1; a weak D match, TRBD1 (6 bases). From germline, CDR1 is SGDLS and CDR2 YYNGEE. The CDR3 runs to 14 residues. Trimming pared 2 bases from V and 4 bases from J, leaving 12 bases between. CDR3 sequence: CASSVTGRGTEAFF. The CDR3 nucleotides read TGTGCCAGCAGCGTCACAGGGAGGGGCACTGAAGCTTTCTTT. Variable domain in full (rest from reference TRBV9 and TRBJ1-1): DSGVTQTPKHLITATGQRVTLRCSPRSGDLSVYWYQQSLDQGLQFLIQYYNGEERAKGNILERFSAQQFPDLHSELNLSSLELGDSALYFCASSVTGRGTEAFFGQGTRLTVV.

This clone was seen just once. The rearrangement links TRBV11-2 to TRBJ1-1; 7 nucleotides line up with TRBD1. V shed 3 bases, J shed 1 base, and the junction held 2 bases outside the gene matches. The CDR3 sequence is 14 residues long. CDR1 SGHAT and CDR2 FQNNGV come from the germline V gene. In nucleotides, the CDR3 is TGTGCCAGCAGCTTCAGGGGGACGAACACTGAAGCTTTCTTT. It codes for CASSFRGTNTEAFF.